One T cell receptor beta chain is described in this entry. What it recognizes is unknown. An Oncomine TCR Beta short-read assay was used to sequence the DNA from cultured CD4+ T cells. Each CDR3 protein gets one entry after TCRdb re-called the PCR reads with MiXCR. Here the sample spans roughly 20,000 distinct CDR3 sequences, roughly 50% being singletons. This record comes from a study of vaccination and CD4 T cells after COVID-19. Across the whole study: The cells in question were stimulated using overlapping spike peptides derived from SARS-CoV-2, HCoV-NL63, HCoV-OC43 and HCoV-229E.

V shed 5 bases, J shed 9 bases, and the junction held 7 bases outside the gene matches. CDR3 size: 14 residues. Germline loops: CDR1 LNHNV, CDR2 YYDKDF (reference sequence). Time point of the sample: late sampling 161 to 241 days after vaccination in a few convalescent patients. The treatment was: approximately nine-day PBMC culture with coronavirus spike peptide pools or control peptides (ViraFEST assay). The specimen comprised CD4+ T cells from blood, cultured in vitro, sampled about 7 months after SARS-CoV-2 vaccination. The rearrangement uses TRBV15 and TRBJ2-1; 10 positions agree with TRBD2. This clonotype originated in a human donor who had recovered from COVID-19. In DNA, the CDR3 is TGTGCCACCAGCTCCGGACTAGCGGAACCTGAGCAGTTCTTC. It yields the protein CATSSGLAEPEQFF.